A selection of T cell receptor beta chains follows, all from one sample in a study of cytotoxic CD8 clonotypes in ibrutinib-treated CLL. Clones were sequenced by immunoSEQ multiplex PCR, and TCRdb holds only the in-frame ones, with some missing. This table holds almost 250,000 clones, 60% to 75% found once. The sample consisted of PBMCs, taken after 24 months of ibrutinib treatment. All receptors come from a human donor with chronic lymphocytic leukemia. The CDR3 runs from the conserved cysteine through the conserved F or W. D genes are given only for firm matches. Only some rows state a clone size, as once, few, many or a class for expanded clones.

V	D	J	size	DNA	CDR3
TRBV19	-	TRBJ2-7	-	TGTGCCAGTAGTACCGATAAGCAGACCTACGAGCAGTACTTC	CASSTDKQTYEQYF
TRBV29-1	-	TRBJ2-1	-	TGCAGCGTTGACAGTTTCAACGAGCAGTTCTTC	CSVDSFNEQFF
TRBV19	TRBD1	TRBJ2-7	few	TGTGCCAGTAGTACTCGACAGGGGGATAAAAACGAGCAGTACTTC	CASSTRQGDKNEQYF
TRBV7-9	-	TRBJ2-1	-	TGTGCCAGCAGCTTAGTACTTACCTACAATGAGCAGTTCTTC	CASSLVLTYNEQFF
TRBV5-1	-	TRBJ2-1	-	TGCGCCAGCAGCGAGGGACCATCCTACAATGAGCAGTTCTTC	CASSEGPSYNEQFF
TRBV6-5	-	TRBJ2-5	-	TGTGCCAGCAGCACTCTTGGGGAGATGCCAAAGACCCAGTACTTC	CASSTLGEMPKTQYF
TRBV9	TRBD2	TRBJ2-7	-	TGTGCCAGCAGCGACGGCCATTTAACCGGGACTAGCGGTTACTACGAGCAGTACTTC	CASSDGHLTGTSGYYEQYF
TRBV11-1	TRBD1	TRBJ2-7	-	TGTGCCAGCAGCTCGGTTTCTGGGACAGGGGAGAACGAGCAGTACTTC	CASSSVSGTGENEQYF
TRBV11-3	-	TRBJ2-1	-	TGTGCCAGCAGCCCCTCCGGAGGAGGGGATGAGCAGTTCTTC	CASSPSGGGDEQFF
TRBV15	-	TRBJ1-1	-	TGTGCCACCAGCAGAGACAGGGAGACGAACACTGAAGCTTTCTTT	CATSRDRETNTEAFF
TRBV4-1	TRBD2	TRBJ2-1	-	TGCGCCAGCAGCCAAGACACTAGCGGGAGGATAAATGAGCAGTTCTTC	CASSQDTSGRINEQFF
TRBV28	-	TRBJ1-1	few	TGTGCCAGCAGTTCAGGGAACTCTGAAGCTTTCTTT	CASSSGNSEAFF
TRBV28	TRBD2	TRBJ2-7	-	TGTGCCAGCAGTCCACTTGCGGGAGCGATCTACGAGCAGTACTTC	CASSPLAGAIYEQYF
TRBV5-1	-	TRBJ2-2	-	TGCGCCAGCAGCTTGTCTAGGACGGCGAACACCGGGGAGCTGTTTTTT	CASSLSRTANTGELFF
TRBV18	-	TRBJ1-2	few	TGTGCCAGCTCACCAAGTAGGGGTGATGACTATGGCTACACCTTC	CASSPSRGDDYGYTF
TRBV7-9	TRBD1	TRBJ1-4	few	TGTGCCAGCAGCAATCTATGGGGGACAGAGGAAAAACTGTTTTTT	CASSNLWGTEEKLFF
TRBV5-1	-	TRBJ2-7	-	TGCGCCAGCAGCTTGGGCGGGTCGGACACCTACGAGCAGTACTTC	CASSLGGSDTYEQYF
TRBV20-1	-	TRBJ2-1	-	TGCAGTGCTAGAGAGGGAAGGCAGCAGTTCTTC	CSAREGRQQFF
TRBV19	-	TRBJ2-1	-	TGTGCCAGTAGTAACCGGGACTACAATGAGCAGTTCTTC	CASSNRDYNEQFF
TRBV30	TRBD1	TRBJ1-4	-	TGTGCCTGGAGTGGGGACAGGGGCTCAGCTAATGAAAAACTGTTTTTT	CAWSGDRGSANEKLFF
TRBV29-1	-	TRBJ1-2	-	TGCAGCGAGAACTATGGCTACACCTTC	CSENYGYTF
TRBV6-5	-	TRBJ1-1	-	TGTGCCAGCGGCCGCAGGGTAGAGCTTGAAGCTTTCTTT	CASGRRVELEAFF
TRBV4-2	TRBD2	TRBJ2-3	few	TGTGCCAGCAGCCAAGGGACTGGACTAGCGGTAACAGATACGCAGTATTTT	CASSQGTGLAVTDTQYF
TRBV5-1	-	TRBJ2-7	-	TGCGCCAGCAGCTTGATCCCGTACGAGCAGTACTTC	CASSLIPYEQYF
TRBV27	TRBD1	TRBJ1-2	few	TGTGCCAGCAGTTTAAAGGGGGCGAACTATGGCTACACCTTC	CASSLKGANYGYTF
TRBV6-1	-	TRBJ2-7	-	TGTGCCAGCAGTGAAATGATTAGCTTCCTCTTTAGCTCCTACGAGCAGTACTTC	CASSEMISFLFSSYEQYF
TRBV18	-	TRBJ2-7	-	TGTGCCAGCTCACCAGGTTCCCAGCGGGGACACTACGAGCAGTACTTC	CASSPGSQRGHYEQYF
TRBV4-1	TRBD2	TRBJ2-7	-	TGCGCCAGCAGCCAAGATGGGGCGGGAGCGTCCTACGAGCAGTACTTC	CASSQDGAGASYEQYF
TRBV14	-	TRBJ1-2	-	TGTGCCAGCAGCCAAGTAAATGAATTCCCATACTATGGCTACACCTTC	CASSQVNEFPYYGYTF
TRBV5-1	TRBD2	TRBJ2-5	-	TGCGCCAGCAGCTTGATGAGGGAGGGTGAAGAGACCCAGTACTTC	CASSLMREGEETQYF
TRBV6-5	-	TRBJ2-7	once	TGTGCCAGCAGTTACCTCGAGCGGGAGCAGTACTTC	CASSYLEREQYF
TRBV5-6	-	TRBJ1-2	-	TGTGCCAGCAGCTTGGATGGTAACTATGGCTACACCTTC	CASSLDGNYGYTF
TRBV2	TRBD1	TRBJ1-2	-	TGTGCCAGCAGGAATCCGGGACAGGGGGCACACTATGGCTACACCTTC	CASRNPGQGAHYGYTF
TRBV5-4	-	TRBJ2-5	-	TGTGCCAGCAGCTTGGCCTGGGGCAGGGAAGAGACCCAGTACTTC	CASSLAWGREETQYF
TRBV6-5	-	TRBJ2-4	few	TGTGCCGCTGGGGGAACCAACATTCAGTACTTC	CAAGGTNIQYF
TRBV7-6	-	TRBJ1-1	-	TGTGCCAGCAGCTTAGCTTCGGCGACAGAAACTGAAGCTTTCTTT	CASSLASATETEAFF
TRBV19	-	TRBJ2-1	once	TGTGCCAGTAGTAACGGCAGCTCCTACAATGAGCAGTTCTTC	CASSNGSSYNEQFF
TRBV19	TRBD1	TRBJ1-5	-	TGTGCCAGTAGTATAGACAGGGGGTTGGATCAGCCCCAGCATTTT	CASSIDRGLDQPQHF
TRBV27	-	TRBJ2-3	few	TGTGCCAGCAGTACAGGGACAGATACGCAGTATTTT	CASSTGTDTQYF
TRBV2	-	TRBJ1-1	few	TGTGCCAGCAAGAGGCAGGACGCTGAAGCTTTCTTT	CASKRQDAEAFF
TRBV19	TRBD1	TRBJ2-7	-	TGTGCCAGCAGAACCGGACAGGGGGCGCCAGGTTCGTACGAGCAGTACTTC	CASRTGQGAPGSYEQYF
TRBV9	-	TRBJ2-2	-	TGTGCCAGCAGCGGCGGTACTAGAATCGGGAACACCGGGGAGCTGTTTTTT	CASSGGTRIGNTGELFF
TRBV4-2	TRBD2	TRBJ2-1	few	TGTGCCAGCAGCCAAGATAGCGGGGGGGACAATGAGCAGTTCTTC	CASSQDSGGDNEQFF
TRBV25-1	-	TRBJ1-5	-	TGTGCCAGCAGGATACAAGTCAGTTGTAGCAATCAGCCCCAGCATTTT	CASRIQVSCSNQPQHF
TRBV2	-	TRBJ1-2	-	TGTGCCAGCAGTGAAGAGGGACGGCAATTGGCCTTC	CASSEEGRQLAF
TRBV19	-	TRBJ1-1	-	TGTGCCAGTAGCGGCGGGACGATAGTTGACACTGAAGCTTTCTTT	CASSGGTIVDTEAFF
TRBV7-8	-	TRBJ1-4	-	TGTGCCAGCAGTGGTGCAGGGGTACTCTACGGTAATGAAAAACTGTTTTTT	CASSGAGVLYGNEKLFF
TRBV5-1	TRBD2	TRBJ2-3	-	TGCGCCAGCAGCTTGGACGGGAGGCCTACCACAGATACGCAGTATTTT	CASSLDGRPTTDTQYF
TRBV6-6	-	TRBJ2-7	-	TGTGCCAGCAGTTACTCCACCGGGACACCTACCTACGAGCAGTACTTC	CASSYSTGTPTYEQYF
TRBV5-6	TRBD2	TRBJ2-3	-	TGTGCCAGCAGCTCAGGCCGGGAGGGGCGGCAGTATTTT	CASSSGREGRQYF
TRBV5-6	TRBD1	TRBJ1-1	-	TGTGCCAGCAGCTTGTTACAGGGGGTGTACACTGAAGCTTTCTTT	CASSLLQGVYTEAFF
TRBV2	-	TRBJ1-2	-	TGTGCCAGCAGGGACGGCTATGGCTACACCTTC	CASRDGYGYTF
TRBV9	-	TRBJ2-7	-	TGTGCCAGCAGCGTACTCGAGCGGCCCACCTACGAGCAGTACTTC	CASSVLERPTYEQYF
TRBV6-5	-	TRBJ2-7	-	TGTGCCAGCAGTTACGTTGGCAGGGGCTACGAGCAGTACTTC	CASSYVGRGYEQYF
TRBV19	-	TRBJ2-7	-	TGTGCCAGTAGTATTACGGCGGGTTGGTACGAGCAGTACTTC	CASSITAGWYEQYF